Listed below are T cell receptor beta chains from one sample, sequenced in a study of T cell repertoires in cytomegalovirus infection. TCRdb fed the reads into MiXCR, producing one record per CDR3 protein. The sample yields 200,000 to 250,000 distinct CDR3 sequences, 20% to 25% seen once. Sequencing was carried out using CD8+ T cells from PBMCs. Receptors were obtained from a human donor in good health (CMV status not recorded). Some clones in this sample may be carry-over from other donors' samples. Both conserved end residues are part of each CDR3. Each record gives: CDR3 protein, CDR3 DNA, clone size, D gene, J gene, V gene. D genes are given only for firm matches. Some rows mark clone size as missing; the rest say once, few, many or name a class of expanded clone.

CASSVEGAPYNEQFF	TGTGCCAGCAGCGTAGAGGGGGCCCCCTACAATGAGCAGTTCTTC	.	TRBD1	TRBJ2-1	TRBV9
CASSLVLGTNTEAFF	TGTGCCAGCAGCTTAGTTCTGGGTACGAACACTGAAGCTTTCTTT	.	.	TRBJ1-1	TRBV7-4
CASSQVGSYGYTF	TGCGCCAGCAGCCAAGTCGGGTCTTATGGCTACACCTTC	.	.	TRBJ1-2	TRBV4-1
CATSDPMGGYTF	TGTGCCACCAGTGATCCGATGGGGGGCTACACCTTC	few	.	TRBJ1-2	TRBV24-1
CASQGPYEQYF	TGTGCCAGCCAGGGCCCCTACGAGCAGTACTTC	.	.	TRBJ2-7	TRBV2
CASSFNRGNQPQHF	TGTGCCAGCAGTTTCAACAGGGGCAATCAGCCCCAGCATTTT	many	.	TRBJ1-5	TRBV28
CASSSTGLSNQPQHF	TGTGCCAGTAGTTCGACAGGGTTGAGCAATCAGCCCCAGCATTTT	.	TRBD1	TRBJ1-5	TRBV19
CASSLDAHGLGSNQPQHF	TGTGCCAGCAGCTTAGATGCCCACGGGCTGGGGAGTAATCAGCCCCAGCATTTT	many	.	TRBJ1-5	TRBV11-3
CATSRVGEYRKPAVF	TGTGCCACCAGCAGAGTTGGGGAGTACCGCAAACCGGCCGTCTTT	.	.	TRBJ1-1	TRBV15
CATSRAGGSYNEQFF	TGTGCCACCAGCAGAGCAGGGGGCTCCTACAATGAGCAGTTCTTC	few	TRBD1	TRBJ2-1	TRBV15
CASKQGLDNQPQHF	TGTGCCAGTAAGCAGGGACTGGACAATCAGCCCCAGCATTTT	few	.	TRBJ1-5	TRBV19
CASSQEPQTLQWEQFF	TGCGCCAGCAGCCAAGAACCCCAGACTTTACAATGGGAGCAGTTCTTC	few	.	TRBJ2-1	TRBV4-1
CASSEYSPEGPEAFF	TGTGCCAGCAGTGAATATTCGCCAGAGGGCCCTGAAGCTTTCTTT	.	.	TRBJ1-1	TRBV25-1
CASSGGVTDMNTEAFF	TGTGCCAGCAGTGGAGGAGTGACAGACATGAACACTGAAGCTTTCTTT	few	.	TRBJ1-1	TRBV2
CASNAAGVMNTEAFF	TGTGCCAGCAATGCGGCAGGGGTTATGAACACTGAAGCTTTCTTT	many	.	TRBJ1-1	TRBV7-6
CASSTIYGTAEAFF	TGTGCCAGCAGCACCATCTATGGAACGGCTGAAGCTTTCTTT	many	.	TRBJ1-1	TRBV7-9
CASRPRDFGSGNTIYF	TGTGCCAGCAGGCCCCGGGACTTCGGAAGTGGAAACACCATATATTTT	.	.	TRBJ1-3	TRBV2
CASSLEGRGNTEAFF	TGCGCCAGCAGCTTGGAAGGACGGGGGAACACTGAAGCTTTCTTT	.	.	TRBJ1-1	TRBV5-1
CASSPQSHPNEKLFF	TGTGCCAGCAGCCCTCAATCCCACCCGAATGAAAAACTGTTTTTT	many	.	TRBJ1-4	TRBV14
CASSFAFGANTGELFF	TGTGCCAGCAGCTTTGCTTTCGGGGCCAACACCGGGGAGCTGTTTTTT	.	.	TRBJ2-2	TRBV7-9
CASTGRTQETQYF	TGTGCCAGCACAGGGAGAACTCAAGAGACCCAGTACTTC	many	.	TRBJ2-5	TRBV7-8
CASSQDEAGSGYTF	TGTGCCAGCAGCCAAGATGAAGCTGGGAGTGGCTACACCTTC	few	.	TRBJ1-2	TRBV4-2
CASSLTRSGSATEAFF	TGTGCCAGCAGTCTCACCAGGAGTGGTTCGGCTACTGAAGCTTTCTTT	.	.	TRBJ1-1	TRBV6-1
CASSWEGVVDTQYF	TGTGCCAGCAGTTGGGAGGGGGTAGTGGATACGCAGTATTTT	.	.	TRBJ2-3	TRBV6-2/TRBV6-3
CASRQLNQPQHF	TGTGCCAGCAGACAACTCAATCAGCCCCAGCATTTT	.	.	TRBJ1-5	TRBV28
CASSSGPGNLYEQYF	TGTGCCAGCAGCTCGGGTCCGGGGAACCTCTACGAGCAGTACTTC	.	.	TRBJ2-7	TRBV7-6
CASSFAGGIRYGYTF	TGTGCCAGCAGTTTCGCAGGGGGCATTCGCTATGGCTACACCTTC	.	TRBD1	TRBJ1-2	TRBV28
CASSYSEGVGNTIYF	TGTGCCAGCAGTTACTCAGAGGGGGTTGGAAACACCATATATTTT	many	.	TRBJ1-3	TRBV6-5
CSVDSPGGSRAQYF	TGCAGCGTTGATAGCCCAGGTGGGAGCAGGGCCCAGTACTTC	.	.	TRBJ2-5	TRBV29-1
CASPQRDTGELFF	TGTGCCAGCCCCCAGAGAGACACCGGGGAGCTGTTTTTT	.	.	TRBJ2-2	TRBV6-6
CAISEGPYTEAFF	TGTGCCATCTCCGAAGGGCCGTACACTGAAGCTTTCTTT	few	.	TRBJ1-1	TRBV10-3
CASSRSGAEQFF	TGTGCCAGCAGTCGTAGCGGGGCTGAGCAGTTCTTC	few	TRBD2	TRBJ2-1	TRBV11-1
CASSFPSVGPDQFF	TGCGCCAGCAGCTTTCCTAGCGTCGGGCCCGACCAGTTCTTC	.	.	TRBJ2-1	TRBV5-1
CASRQENTYEQYF	TGTGCCAGCAGGCAGGAGAACACATACGAGCAGTACTTC	.	.	TRBJ2-7	TRBV2
CASSSVQGGNGYTF	TGTGCCAGCAGCTCAGTGCAGGGTGGTAATGGCTACACCTTC	.	.	TRBJ1-2	TRBV7-9
CSARDRDTYQPQHF	TGCAGTGCTAGAGATCGGGACACCTATCAGCCCCAGCATTTT	few	.	TRBJ1-5	TRBV20-1
CASNTVNNEQFF	TGTGCCAGCAATACAGTCAACAATGAGCAGTTCTTC	.	.	TRBJ2-1	TRBV12-3/TRBV12-4
CASSGSGGTQETQYF	TGTGCCAGCAGCGGTAGCGGGGGGACCCAAGAGACCCAGTACTTC	many	TRBD2	TRBJ2-5	TRBV7-2
CASSYMGGETQYF	TGTGCCAGCAGTTACATGGGGGGAGAGACCCAGTACTTC	.	.	TRBJ2-5	TRBV6-5
CASSFRTGGTGELFF	TGTGCCAGCAGCTTCCGGACAGGGGGCACCGGGGAGCTGTTTTTT	many	TRBD1	TRBJ2-2	TRBV7-2
CASSDLKDSRNSPLHF	TGTGCCAGCAGCGACCTCAAGGACAGTCGGAATTCACCCCTCCACTTT	.	.	TRBJ1-6	TRBV7-4
CASSGISGQGLNEQFF	TGTGCCAGCAGCGGCATCTCGGGACAGGGCCTAAATGAGCAGTTCTTC	many	TRBD1	TRBJ2-1	TRBV7-8
CASSLDSTGLGYTF	TGTGCCAGCAGCTTAGATTCGACAGGGCTCGGCTACACCTTC	.	TRBD1	TRBJ1-2	TRBV11-2
CAISESKTGTVSGYTF	TGTGCCATCAGTGAGTCAAAGACAGGGACCGTCTCTGGCTACACCTTC	many	TRBD1	TRBJ1-2	TRBV10-3
CASSPSPTDLGQPQHF	TGTGCCAGCAGCCCCTCGCCGACAGACTTGGGTCAGCCCCAGCATTTT	many	.	TRBJ1-5	TRBV7-6
CASSLGRQPISGNTIYF	TGTGCCAGCAGCTTAGGACGACAGCCCATCTCTGGAAACACCATATATTTT	many	.	TRBJ1-3	TRBV7-2
CSASLGPRVSTDTQYF	TGCAGTGCTAGCCTGGGACCTCGGGTTAGCACAGATACGCAGTATTTT	few	.	TRBJ2-3	TRBV20-1
CASRGRPGGNQPQHF	TGTGCCAGCAGGGGCCGTCCCGGGGGCAATCAGCCCCAGCATTTT	.	.	TRBJ1-5	TRBV6-2/TRBV6-3
CASSQVGTGDQYF	TGCGCCAGCAGCCAAGTCGGGACAGGGGACCAGTACTTC	.	TRBD1	TRBJ2-7	TRBV4-1
CASSAAGRVKF	TGTGCCAGCAGCGCCGCCGGGAGGGTCAAATTT	.	.	TRBJ1-1	TRBV9
CASSSGTSEQFF	TGTGCCAGCAGCTCCGGGACTTCTGAGCAGTTCTTC	.	.	TRBJ2-1	TRBV12-3/TRBV12-4
CASSWTEGYEQYF	TGTGCCAGCAGTTGGACGGAAGGGTACGAGCAGTACTTC	many	.	TRBJ2-7	TRBV28
CSHLGDLSTDTQYF	TGCAGCCATCTAGGGGATCTTAGCACAGATACGCAGTATTTT	many	.	TRBJ2-3	TRBV29-1
CASIVSADTQYF	TGTGCCAGCATCGTTAGCGCAGATACGCAGTATTTT	.	.	TRBJ2-3	TRBV7-2
CASSNTAISGNTIYF	TGTGCCAGCAGCAACACAGCAATCTCTGGAAACACCATATATTTT	.	.	TRBJ1-3	TRBV7-9